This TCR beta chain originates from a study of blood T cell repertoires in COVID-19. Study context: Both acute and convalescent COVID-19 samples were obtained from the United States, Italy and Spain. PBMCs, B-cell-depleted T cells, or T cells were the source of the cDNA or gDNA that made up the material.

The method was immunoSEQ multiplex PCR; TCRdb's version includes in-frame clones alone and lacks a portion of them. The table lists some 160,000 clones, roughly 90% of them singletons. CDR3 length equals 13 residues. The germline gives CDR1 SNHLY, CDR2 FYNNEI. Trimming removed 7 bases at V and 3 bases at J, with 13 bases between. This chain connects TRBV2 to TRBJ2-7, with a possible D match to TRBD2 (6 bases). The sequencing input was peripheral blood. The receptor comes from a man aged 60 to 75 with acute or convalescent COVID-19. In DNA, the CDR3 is TGTGCCAGCAATTTCGGGGGTGTCTACGAGCAGTACTTC. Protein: CASNFGGVYEQYF.